This T cell receptor beta chain was recorded in a study of PD-L1 blockade in urothelial cancer. Overall study: It was at 3 weeks (second dose) and 6 weeks after treatment start that blood was analyzed.

Produced via immunoSEQ multiplex PCR; TCRdb's table is partial and in-frame only. Among about 72,000 clones listed, approximately 86% were seen once. Germline-derived CDR1 and CDR2 are SGDLS and YYNGEE. The ends lost 4 bases at V and 1 base at J; junction bases unmatched: 4. There are 14 residues in the CDR3. Stated time point: pretreatment peripheral blood. The cohort comprised individuals with locally advanced or metastatic urothelial carcinoma. The chain is built from TRBV9 and TRBJ1-1; 7 bases align to TRBD1. The origin of this receptor is a man aged 60-69 years with urothelial cancer. Material: PBMCs, obtained around atezolizumab (anti-PD-L1) treatment. CDR3 in amino acids: CASSRSGGNTEAFF. Written as DNA, the CDR3 is TGTGCCAGCAGCAGGTCAGGGGGGAACACTGAAGCTTTCTTT.